A single sample gave rise to the 13 T cell receptor beta chains below, sequenced in a study of cytomegalovirus exposure and HLA in healthy donors (dated by TCRdb to 2015 to 2018). The library was produced with the immunoSEQ multiplex PCR assay. For the multiplex PCR, a mixture combining 60 forward primers for TCR Vbeta segments and 13 reverse primers for TCR Jbeta segments was used. The source is immuneACCESS, and TCRdb retained only in-frame sequences with V and J called. Part of the clones is not carried over; for the studies checked, unresolved V genes explain less than half of this, and the remainder is unexplained. The sample data list 170,000 or so clones, and 75% to 85% of these were observed just once. 0.65% of the sample lies in the top ten. Sequencing was carried out using PBMCs. The receptors were sampled from a boy aged 5-17 years in good health and CMV-seronegative.

V gene TRBV5-6 combines with J gene TRBJ2-7, with TRBD2 matching 11 bases. V dropped 4 bases and J dropped 2; count of bases not matched to a gene: 5. This CDR3 comprises 15 residues. Germline V gene sequence: CDR1 SGHDT, CDR2 YYEEEE. The CDR3 here is CASSPGLAATYEQYF. CDR3 nucleotides: TGTGCCAGCAGCCCGGGACTAGCGGCGACCTACGAGCAGTACTTC.

The J gene is TRBJ2-7, the V gene TRBV27, with D tentatively TRBD1 (6 bases). Germline V CDR1 and CDR2: MNHEY, SMNVEV (reference sequence). The CDR3 runs 15 residues. V lost 1 base, J lost 6 bases, and 16 bases lay in between. The DNA for the CDR3 is TGTGCCAGCAGTTTATTGAGGGGGACCGGAGCCGAGCAGTACTTC. Translation gives CASSLLRGTGAEQYF.

This chain uses TRBV6-4 with TRBJ2-1; TRBD1 agrees at 8 bases. This CDR3 region has 14 residues. With V trimmed by 7 bases and J by 4 bases, 6 bases remained unmatched. Germline loops: CDR1 MRHNA, CDR2 SNTAGT. The CDR3 loop reads CASKRGQEYNEQFF. The DNA for the CDR3 is TGTGCCAGCAAGAGGGGACAGGAGTACAATGAGCAGTTCTTC.

This rearrangement joins TRBV5-1 to TRBJ2-2, with 7 nucleotides matching TRBD2. CDR3 length equals 16 residues. With V trimmed by 4 bases and J by 5 bases, 11 bases remained unmatched. Germline V lookup: CDR1 SGHRS, CDR2 YFSETQ. CDR3 in amino acids: CASSRAGDLGTGELFF. In DNA, the CDR3 is TGCGCCAGCAGCCGCGCGGGGGATTTGGGGACCGGGGAGCTGTTTTTT.

This clone has only one observation. The J gene is TRBJ2-6, the V gene TRBV6-5; TRBD1 matches 7 bases. The CDR3 runs to 15 residues. V shed 6 bases, J shed 2 bases, and the junction held 4 bases outside the gene matches. CDR1 is MNHEY and CDR2 is SVGAGI in the germline V gene. As DNA, the CDR3 is TGTGCCAGCAGCATCGACAGGGCTGGGGCCAACGTCCTGACTTTC. Protein: CASSIDRAGANVLTF.

This chain links TRBV4-1 with TRBJ2-7, with TRBD1 matching 8 bases. Germline V CDR1 and CDR2: MGHRA, YSYEKL. The junction had 6 bases not matched to a gene; V was cut back by 2 bases and J by 3 bases. There are 15 residues in the CDR3. The CDR3 loop is CASSQTDRAIYEQYF. Written as DNA, the CDR3 is TGCGCCAGCAGCCAAACGGACAGGGCCATCTACGAGCAGTACTTC.

This chain uses TRBV27 with TRBJ1-2; 8 positions match TRBD1. The CDR3 extends over 14 amino acids. CDR1 MNHEY and CDR2 SMNVEV come from the germline V gene (reference sequence). With 6 bases clipped from V and 2 bases from J, the junction kept 5 bases outside the gene matches. The CDR3 protein is CASSMDRVNYGYTF. The CDR3 coding sequence is TGTGCCAGCAGCATGGACAGGGTCAACTATGGCTACACCTTC.

The chain has TRBV6-1 and TRBJ1-4; D remains unclear. Trimming removed 3 bases at V and 0 bases at J, with 11 bases between. The CDR3 consists of 16 residues. Germline V gene lookup returns CDR1 MNHNS and CDR2 SASEGT. This CDR3 reads CASSDTGLATNEKLFF. The CDR3 DNA follows: TGTGCCAGCAGTGATACCGGTTTGGCAACTAATGAAAAACTGTTTTTT.

This clone has only a few counts. The chain is built from TRBV13 and TRBJ1-2; D possibly corresponds to TRBD1 (5 bases). Germline V lookup: CDR1 PRHDT, CDR2 FYEKMQ (reference sequence). V was shortened by 5 bases and J by 2 bases, with 18 bases between the two germline ends. The CDR3 is 16 amino acids. The CDR3 DNA is TGTGCCAGCAGCCCAACTAATCGGCAGGGAAACTATGGCTACACCTTC. Encoded protein: CASSPTNRQGNYGYTF.

The chain carries TRBV11-3 and TRBJ2-7, with a weak D call TRBD1 (6 bases). The CDR3 has 14 residues. V gave up 3 bases and J gave up 4 bases, with 13 bases separating them. The germline V gene has CDR1 SGHNT and CDR2 YENEEA. The CDR3 DNA reads as TGTGCCAGCAGCTTGAGTAGGGGGATTTACGAGCAGTACTTC. It translates to CASSLSRGIYEQYF.

The rearrangement links TRBV4-2 to TRBJ2-5, with D perhaps TRBD1 (7 bases). The V and J ends lost 2 bases and 4 bases respectively, with 17 bases between them. Germline CDR1 reads LGHNA; CDR2 reads YNFKEQ. The CDR3 runs 16 residues. The CDR3 sequence is CASSQIRQGGAETQYF. For the CDR3, the DNA is TGTGCCAGCAGCCAAATAAGACAGGGCGGGGCAGAGACCCAGTACTTC.

The chain is built from TRBV6-4 and TRBJ1-5, with D hard to call. The CDR3 has 11 residues. The germline V gene has CDR1 MRHNA and CDR2 SNTAGT. Trimming took 3 bases from V and 7 from J, leaving 4 bases between them. This CDR3 reads CASSDAQPQHF. The CDR3 region has the DNA TGTGCCAGCAGTGATGCGCAGCCCCAGCATTTT.

The J gene is TRBJ2-5, the V gene TRBV5-1, with 13 nucleotides matching TRBD2. J was trimmed by 1 base and V by 4 bases; bases with no gene match: 13. From germline, CDR1 is SGHRS and CDR2 YFSETQ. The CDR3 length is 19 residues. The CDR3 DNA sequence: TGCGCCAGCAGCCTTTGGACTAGCGGGGGTTTTGTGCTCCAAGAGACCCAGTACTTC. Amino acids: CASSLWTSGGFVLQETQYF.